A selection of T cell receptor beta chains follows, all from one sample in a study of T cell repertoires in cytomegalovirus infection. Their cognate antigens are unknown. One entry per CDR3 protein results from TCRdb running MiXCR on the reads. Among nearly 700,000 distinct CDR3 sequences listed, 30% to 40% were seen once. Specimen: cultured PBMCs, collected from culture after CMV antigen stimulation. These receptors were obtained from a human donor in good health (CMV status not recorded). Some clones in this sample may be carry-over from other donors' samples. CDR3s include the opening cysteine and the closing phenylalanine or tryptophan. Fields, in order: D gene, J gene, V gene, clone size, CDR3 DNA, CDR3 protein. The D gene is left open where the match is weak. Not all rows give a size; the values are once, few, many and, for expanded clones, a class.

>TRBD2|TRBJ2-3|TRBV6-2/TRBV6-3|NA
TGTGCCAGCAGTACCTGGGGGAGGGGAGATACGCAGTATTTT
CASSTWGRGDTQYF
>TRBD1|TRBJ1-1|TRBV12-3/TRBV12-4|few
TGTGCCAGCAGTTCCTCGGGACAGGCGACAACTGAAGCTTTCTTT
CASSSSGQATTEAFF
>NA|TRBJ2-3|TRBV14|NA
TGTGCCAGCAGCCAATGGCCCCGAGCAGATACGCAGTATTTT
CASSQWPRADTQYF
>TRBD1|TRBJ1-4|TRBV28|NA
TGTGCCAGCAACTCCATACAGGGGGGGAATGAAAAACTGTTTTTT
CASNSIQGGNEKLFF
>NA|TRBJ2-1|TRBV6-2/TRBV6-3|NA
TGTGCCAGCAGTTCTCCAGCAGCGGGCGCCTACAATGAGCAGTTCTTC
CASSSPAAGAYNEQFF
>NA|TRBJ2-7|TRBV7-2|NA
TGTGCCAGCAGCCTCATGGCCACTAGATACGAGCAGTACTTC
CASSLMATRYEQYF
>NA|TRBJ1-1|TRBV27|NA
TGTGCCAGCAGTTCCCAGGGGCCTGACACTGAAGCTTTCTTT
CASSSQGPDTEAFF
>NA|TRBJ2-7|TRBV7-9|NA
TGTGCCAGCAGCCGTAGCGGAGACTACGAGCAGTACTTC
CASSRSGDYEQYF
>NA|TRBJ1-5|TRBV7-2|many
TGTGCCAGCAGTCCTAGTCGTGCGGGCCAGCCCCAGCATTTT
CASSPSRAGQPQHF
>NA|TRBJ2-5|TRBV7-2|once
TGTGCCAGCAGCTTAGATAAAGAAGCCCACGAGGAGACCCAGTACTTC
CASSLDKEAHEETQYF
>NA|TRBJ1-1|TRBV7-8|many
TGTGCCAGCACCCAGACAGGAAACTTGAACACTGAAGCTTTCTTT
CASTQTGNLNTEAFF
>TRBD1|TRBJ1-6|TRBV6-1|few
TGTGCCAGCAGTCCCCGGACAGGGGAGAATTCACCCCTCCACTTT
CASSPRTGENSPLHF
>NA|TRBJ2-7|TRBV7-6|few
TGTGCCAGCAGCCTACAGGACTTGGGGGAGCAGTACTTC
CASSLQDLGEQYF
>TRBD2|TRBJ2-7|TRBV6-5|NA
TGTGCCAGCAGTTACTCCCAGCGGGGCTCCTACGAGCAGTACTTC
CASSYSQRGSYEQYF
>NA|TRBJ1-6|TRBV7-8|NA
TGTGCCAGCAGCACTACTGGGGATTCACCCCTCCACTTT
CASSTTGDSPLHF